This T cell receptor beta chain is drawn from a study of cytomegalovirus exposure and HLA in healthy donors. Notes on the study in general: Through in vitro validation, three CMV-associated chains were shown to be specific for CMV antigens. Reports indicate that TCR beta sequences accurately predicted the HLA-A and HLA-B alleles of most subjects.

Both 60 Vbeta primers and 13 Jbeta primers went into the PCR. The table came from immunoSEQ multiplex PCR; TCRdb's copy has only in-frame clones and leaves some out. The profile shows fewer than 120,000 clones, roughly 78% of them singletons. To note about this clone: What it binds is unknown.

V was clipped by 6 bases and J by 5 bases; unmatched bases: 5. This CDR3 has 13 amino acids. Germline V CDR1 and CDR2: MDHEN, SYDVKM. The rearrangement joins TRBV28 to TRBJ1-1; 8 bases are a match to TRBD1. The sample taken for sequencing was PBMCs. The source is a woman aged 25 to 39 in good health and CMV-seronegative. The CDR3 sequence: CASRAGGLTEAFF. In nucleotides, the CDR3 is TGTGCCAGCAGGGCAGGGGGCTTAACTGAAGCTTTCTTT.